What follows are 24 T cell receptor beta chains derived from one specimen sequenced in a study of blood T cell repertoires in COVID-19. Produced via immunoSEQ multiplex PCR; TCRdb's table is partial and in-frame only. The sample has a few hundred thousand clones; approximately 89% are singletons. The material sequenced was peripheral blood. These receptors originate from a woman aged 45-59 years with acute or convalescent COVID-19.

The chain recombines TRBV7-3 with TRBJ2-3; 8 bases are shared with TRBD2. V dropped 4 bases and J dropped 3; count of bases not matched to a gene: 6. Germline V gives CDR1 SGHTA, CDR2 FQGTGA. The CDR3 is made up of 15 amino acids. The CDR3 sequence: CASSSALAATDTQYF. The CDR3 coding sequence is TGTGCCAGCAGCTCTGCACTAGCGGCGACAGATACGCAGTATTTT.

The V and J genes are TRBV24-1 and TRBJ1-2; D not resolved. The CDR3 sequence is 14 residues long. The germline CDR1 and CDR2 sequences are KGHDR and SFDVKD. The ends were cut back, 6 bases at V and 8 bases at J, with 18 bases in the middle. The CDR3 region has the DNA TGTGCCACCAGTCGGGAGCCGAACGGTAGAGGCTACACCTTC. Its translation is CATSREPNGRGYTF.

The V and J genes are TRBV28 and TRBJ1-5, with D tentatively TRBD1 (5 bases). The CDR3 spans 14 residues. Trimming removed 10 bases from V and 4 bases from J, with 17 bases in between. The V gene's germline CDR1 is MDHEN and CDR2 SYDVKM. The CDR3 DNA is TGTGCCACCGAGCGGGGGGGTGAGAATCAGCCCCAGCATTTT. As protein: CATERGGENQPQHF.

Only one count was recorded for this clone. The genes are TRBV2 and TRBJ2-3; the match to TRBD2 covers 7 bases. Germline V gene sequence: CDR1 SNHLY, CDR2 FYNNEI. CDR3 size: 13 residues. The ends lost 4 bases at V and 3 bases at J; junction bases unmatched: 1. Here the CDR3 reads CASSGTRTDTQYF. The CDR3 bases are TGTGCCAGCAGTGGGACTAGGACAGATACGCAGTATTTT.

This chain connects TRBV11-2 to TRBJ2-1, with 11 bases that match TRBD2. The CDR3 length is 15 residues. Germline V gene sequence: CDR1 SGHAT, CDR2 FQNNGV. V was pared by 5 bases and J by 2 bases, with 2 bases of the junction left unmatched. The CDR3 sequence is CASSETSGAYNEQFF. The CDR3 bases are TGTGCCAGCAGCGAGACTAGCGGGGCCTACAATGAGCAGTTCTTC. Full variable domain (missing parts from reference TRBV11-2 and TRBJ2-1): EAGVAQSPRYKIIEKRQSVAFWCNPISGHATLYWYQQILGQGPKLLIQFQNNGVVDDSQLPKDRFSAERLKGVDSTLKIQPAKLEDSAVYLCASSETSGAYNEQFFGPGTRLTVL.

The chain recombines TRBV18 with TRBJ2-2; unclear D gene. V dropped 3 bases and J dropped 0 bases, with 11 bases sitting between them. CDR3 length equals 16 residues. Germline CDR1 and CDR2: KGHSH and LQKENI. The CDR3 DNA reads TGTGCCAGCTCACCGTCAGGCATTGCGAACACCGGGGAGCTGTTTTTT. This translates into CASSPSGIANTGELFF.

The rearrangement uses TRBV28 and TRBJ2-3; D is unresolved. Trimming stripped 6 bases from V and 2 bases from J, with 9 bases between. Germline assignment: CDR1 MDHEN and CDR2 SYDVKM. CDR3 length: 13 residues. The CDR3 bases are TGTGCCAGCAGCCGAGCGTACACAGATACGCAGTATTTT. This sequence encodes CASSRAYTDTQYF. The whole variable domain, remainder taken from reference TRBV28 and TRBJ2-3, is DVKVTQSSRYLVKRTGEKVFLECVQDMDHENMFWYRQDPGLGLRLIYFSYDVKMKEKGDIPEGYSVSREKKERFSLILESASTNQTSMYLCASSRAYTDTQYFGPGTRLTVL.

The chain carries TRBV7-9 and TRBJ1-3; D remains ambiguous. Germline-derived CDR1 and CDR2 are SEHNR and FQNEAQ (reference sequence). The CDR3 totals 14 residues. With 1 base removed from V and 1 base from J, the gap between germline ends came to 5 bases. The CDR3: CASSLGVSGNTIYF. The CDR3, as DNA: TGTGCCAGCAGCTTAGGAGTATCTGGAAACACCATATATTTT.

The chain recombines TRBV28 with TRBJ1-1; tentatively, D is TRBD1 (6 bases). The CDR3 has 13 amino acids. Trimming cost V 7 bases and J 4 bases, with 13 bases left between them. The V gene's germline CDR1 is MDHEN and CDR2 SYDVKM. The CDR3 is CASIITGTTEAFF. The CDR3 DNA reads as TGTGCCAGCATTATAACAGGGACCACTGAAGCTTTCTTT.

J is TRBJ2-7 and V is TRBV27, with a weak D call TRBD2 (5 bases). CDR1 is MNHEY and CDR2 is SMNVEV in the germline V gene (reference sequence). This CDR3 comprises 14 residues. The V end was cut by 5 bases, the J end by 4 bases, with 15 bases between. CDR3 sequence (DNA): TGTGCCAGCAGTGCAACCCGACTAACGTACGAGCAGTACTTC. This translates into CASSATRLTYEQYF.

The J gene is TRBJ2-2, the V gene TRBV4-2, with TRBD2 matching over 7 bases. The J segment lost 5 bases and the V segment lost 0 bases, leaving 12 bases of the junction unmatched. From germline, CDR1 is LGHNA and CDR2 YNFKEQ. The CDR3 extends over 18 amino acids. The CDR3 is CASSQEMEAGLGTGELFF. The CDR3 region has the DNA TGTGCCAGCAGCCAAGAAATGGAAGCGGGACTGGGGACCGGGGAGCTGTTTTTT.

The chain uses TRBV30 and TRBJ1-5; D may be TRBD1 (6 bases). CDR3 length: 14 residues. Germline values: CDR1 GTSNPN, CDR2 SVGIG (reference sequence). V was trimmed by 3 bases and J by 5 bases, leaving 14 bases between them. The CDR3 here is CAWREEGTYQPQHF. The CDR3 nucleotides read TGTGCCTGGAGGGAAGAGGGGACATATCAGCCCCAGCATTTT.

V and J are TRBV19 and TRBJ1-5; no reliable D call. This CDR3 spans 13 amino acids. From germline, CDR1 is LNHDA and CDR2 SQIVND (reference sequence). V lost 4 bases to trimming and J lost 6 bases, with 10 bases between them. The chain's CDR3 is CASSTEARQPQHF. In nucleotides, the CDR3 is TGTGCCAGTAGTACCGAAGCACGTCAGCCCCAGCATTTT. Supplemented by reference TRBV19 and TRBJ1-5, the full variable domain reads DGGITQSPKYLFRKEGQNVTLSCEQNLNHDAMYWYRQDPGQGLRLIYYSQIVNDFQKGDIAEGYSVSREKKESFPLTVTSAQKNPTAFYLCASSTEARQPQHFGDGTRLSIL.

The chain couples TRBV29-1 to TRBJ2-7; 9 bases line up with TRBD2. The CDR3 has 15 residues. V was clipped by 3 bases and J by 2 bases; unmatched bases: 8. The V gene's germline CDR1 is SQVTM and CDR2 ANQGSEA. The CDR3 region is CSVEIAGAPPYEQYF. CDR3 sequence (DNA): TGCAGCGTTGAGATAGCGGGAGCTCCCCCCTACGAGCAGTACTTC.

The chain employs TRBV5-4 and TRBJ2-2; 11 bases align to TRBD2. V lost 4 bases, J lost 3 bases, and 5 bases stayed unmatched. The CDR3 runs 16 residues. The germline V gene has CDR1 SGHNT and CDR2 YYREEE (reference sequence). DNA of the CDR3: TGTGCCAGCAGCGTCTTAGCGGGAGGGTACACCGGGGAGCTGTTTTTT. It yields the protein CASSVLAGGYTGELFF. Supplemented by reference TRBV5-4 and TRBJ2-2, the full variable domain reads ETGVTQSPTHLIKTRGQQVTLRCSSQSGHNTVSWYQQALGQGPQFIFQYYREEENGRGNFPPRFSGLQFPNYSSELNVNALELDDSALYLCASSVLAGGYTGELFFGEGSRLTVL.

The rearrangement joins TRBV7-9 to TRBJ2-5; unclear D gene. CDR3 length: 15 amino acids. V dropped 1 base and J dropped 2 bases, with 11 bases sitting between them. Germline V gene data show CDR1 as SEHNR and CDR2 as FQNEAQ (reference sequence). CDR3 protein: CASSLGVGRQETQYF. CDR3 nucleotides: TGTGCCAGCAGCTTAGGTGTGGGCAGGCAAGAGACCCAGTACTTC.

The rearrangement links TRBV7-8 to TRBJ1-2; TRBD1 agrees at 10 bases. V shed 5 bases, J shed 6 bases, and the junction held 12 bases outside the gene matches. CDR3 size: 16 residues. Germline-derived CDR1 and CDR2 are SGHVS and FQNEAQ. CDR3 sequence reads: CASSGRQGAVRNGYTF. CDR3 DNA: TGTGCCAGCAGCGGCCGACAGGGGGCGGTTAGAAATGGCTACACCTTC.

The CDR3 reads CASSAGQGKNSPLHF. The CDR3 DNA follows: TGCGCCAGCAGCGCCGGACAGGGGAAGAATTCACCCCTCCACTTT. The chain links TRBV5-1 to TRBJ1-6; 9 bases are a match to TRBD1. This CDR3 region has 15 residues. After removal of 4 bases from V and 7 bases from J, the junction contained 6 bases not matched to a gene. The germline V gene has CDR1 SGHRS and CDR2 YFSETQ. Looking up the rest from reference TRBV5-1 and TRBJ1-6 gives the full variable domain: KAGVTQTPRYLIKTRGQQVTLSCSPISGHRSVSWYQQTPGQGLQFLFEYFSETQRNKGNFPGRFSGRQFSNSRSEMNVSTLELGDSALYLCASSAGQGKNSPLHFGNGTRLTVT.

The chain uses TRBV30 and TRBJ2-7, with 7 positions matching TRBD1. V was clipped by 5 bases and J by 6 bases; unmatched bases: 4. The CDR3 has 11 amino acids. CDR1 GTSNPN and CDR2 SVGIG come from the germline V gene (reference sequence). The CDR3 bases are TGTGCCTGGGGCCCAGGGGGCGAGCAGTACTTC. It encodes CAWGPGGEQYF.

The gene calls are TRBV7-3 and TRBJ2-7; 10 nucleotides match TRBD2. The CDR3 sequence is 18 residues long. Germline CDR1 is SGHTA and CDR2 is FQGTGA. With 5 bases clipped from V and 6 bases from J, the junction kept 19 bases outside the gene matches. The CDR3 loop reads CASSPSSSGGGIPSEQYF. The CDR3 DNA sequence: TGTGCCAGCAGCCCGTCGTCTAGCGGGGGAGGGATCCCCTCCGAGCAGTACTTC.

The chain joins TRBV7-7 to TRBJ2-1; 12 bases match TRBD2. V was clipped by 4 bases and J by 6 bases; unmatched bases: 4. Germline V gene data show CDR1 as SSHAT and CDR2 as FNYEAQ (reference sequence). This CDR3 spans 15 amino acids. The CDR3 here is CASSSGLAGSNEQFF. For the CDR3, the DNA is TGTGCCAGCAGCTCTGGACTAGCGGGATCCAATGAGCAGTTCTTC.

The CDR3, as DNA: TGTGCCTGGAGAAGCCGGGTTCCGTTTGAAAAACTGTTTTTT. It is translated as CAWRSRVPFEKLFF. The chain joins TRBV30 to TRBJ1-4; D is undetermined. Germline V CDR1 and CDR2: GTSNPN, SVGIG (reference sequence). The CDR3 covers 14 residues. The V gene lost 3 bases and the J gene lost 7 bases, with 15 bases spanning the gap.

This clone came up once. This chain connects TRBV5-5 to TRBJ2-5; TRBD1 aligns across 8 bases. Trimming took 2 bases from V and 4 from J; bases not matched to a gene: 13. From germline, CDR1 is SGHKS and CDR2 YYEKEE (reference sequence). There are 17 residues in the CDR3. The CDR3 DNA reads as TGTGCCAGCAGCTTTCAACCAGGGGGCCCAGTGATAGAGACCCAGTACTTC. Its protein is CASSFQPGGPVIETQYF.

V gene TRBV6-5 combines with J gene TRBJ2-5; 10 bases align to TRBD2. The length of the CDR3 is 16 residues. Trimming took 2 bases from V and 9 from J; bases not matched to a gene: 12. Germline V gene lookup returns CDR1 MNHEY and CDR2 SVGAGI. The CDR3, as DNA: TGTGCCAGCAGTTACAGCGGGAGGGGACCCAATGAGCCCCAGTACTTC. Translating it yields CASSYSGRGPNEPQYF.